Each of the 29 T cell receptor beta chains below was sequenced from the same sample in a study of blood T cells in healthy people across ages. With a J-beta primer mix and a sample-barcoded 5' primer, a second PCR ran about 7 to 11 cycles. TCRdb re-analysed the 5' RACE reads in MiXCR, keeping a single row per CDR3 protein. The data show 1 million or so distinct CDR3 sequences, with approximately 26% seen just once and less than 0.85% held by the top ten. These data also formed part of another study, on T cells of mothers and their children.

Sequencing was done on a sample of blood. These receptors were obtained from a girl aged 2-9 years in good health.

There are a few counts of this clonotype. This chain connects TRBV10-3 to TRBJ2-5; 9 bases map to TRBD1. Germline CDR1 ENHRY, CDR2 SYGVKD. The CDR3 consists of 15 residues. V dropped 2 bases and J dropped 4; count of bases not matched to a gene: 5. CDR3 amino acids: CAISENRGPGETQYF. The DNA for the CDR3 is TGTGCCATCAGTGAGAACAGGGGGCCAGGAGAGACCCAGTACTTC.

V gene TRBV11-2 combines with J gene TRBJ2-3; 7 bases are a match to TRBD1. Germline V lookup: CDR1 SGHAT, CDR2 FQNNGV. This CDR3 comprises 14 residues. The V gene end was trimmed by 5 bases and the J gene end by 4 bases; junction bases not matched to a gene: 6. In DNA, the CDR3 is TGTGCCAGCAGCCCCGGACAGGATGCAGATACGCAGTATTTT. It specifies CASSPGQDADTQYF. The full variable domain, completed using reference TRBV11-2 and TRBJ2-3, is EAGVAQSPRYKIIEKRQSVAFWCNPISGHATLYWYQQILGQGPKLLIQFQNNGVVDDSQLPKDRFSAERLKGVDSTLKIQPAKLEDSAVYLCASSPGQDADTQYFGPGTRLTVL.

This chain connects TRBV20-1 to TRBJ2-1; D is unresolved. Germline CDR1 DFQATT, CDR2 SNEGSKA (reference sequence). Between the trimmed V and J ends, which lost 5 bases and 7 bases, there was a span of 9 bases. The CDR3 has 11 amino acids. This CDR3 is CSAPVGNEQFF. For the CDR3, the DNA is TGCAGTGCTCCGGTTGGGAATGAGCAGTTCTTC.

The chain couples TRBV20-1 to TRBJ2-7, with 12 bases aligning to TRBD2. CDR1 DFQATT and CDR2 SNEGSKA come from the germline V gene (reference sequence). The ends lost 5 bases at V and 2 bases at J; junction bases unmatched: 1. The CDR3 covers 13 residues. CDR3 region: CSAGLAGPYEQYF. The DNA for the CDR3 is TGCAGTGCTGGACTAGCGGGGCCCTACGAGCAGTACTTC.

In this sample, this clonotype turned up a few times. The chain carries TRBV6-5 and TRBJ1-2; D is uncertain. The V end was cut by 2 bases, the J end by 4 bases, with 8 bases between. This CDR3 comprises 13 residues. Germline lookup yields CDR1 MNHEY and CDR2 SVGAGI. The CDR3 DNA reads TGTGCCAGCAGTTACGGGCTGGGCTATGGCTACACCTTC. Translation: CASSYGLGYGYTF.

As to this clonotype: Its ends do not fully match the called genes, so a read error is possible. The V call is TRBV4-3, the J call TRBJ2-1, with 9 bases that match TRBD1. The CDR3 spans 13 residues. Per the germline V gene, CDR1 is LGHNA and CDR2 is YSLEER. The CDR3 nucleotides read TGCGTCAGCAGCCAAGACAGGGGGGATGAGCAGTTCTTC. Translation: CVSSQDRGDEQFF.

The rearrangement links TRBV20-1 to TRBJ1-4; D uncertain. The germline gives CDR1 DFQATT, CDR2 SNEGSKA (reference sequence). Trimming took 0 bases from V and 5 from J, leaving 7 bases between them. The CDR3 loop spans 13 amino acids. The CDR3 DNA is TGCAGTGCTAGAGATGGCCGAAATGAAAAACTGTTTTTT. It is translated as CSARDGRNEKLFF.

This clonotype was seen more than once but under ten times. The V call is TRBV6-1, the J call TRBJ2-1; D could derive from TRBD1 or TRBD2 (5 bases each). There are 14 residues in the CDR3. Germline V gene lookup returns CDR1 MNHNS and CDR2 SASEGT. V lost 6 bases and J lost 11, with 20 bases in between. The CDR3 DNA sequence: TGTGCCAGCAGCGAAAGTGGGGGAGCGGAGAAGCAGTTCTTC. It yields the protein CASSESGGAEKQFF.

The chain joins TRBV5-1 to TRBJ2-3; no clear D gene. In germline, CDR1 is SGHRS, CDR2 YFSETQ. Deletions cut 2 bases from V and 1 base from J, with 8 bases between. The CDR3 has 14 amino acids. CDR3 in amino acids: CASSFEDGTDTQYF. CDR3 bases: TGCGCCAGCAGCTTTGAAGATGGCACAGATACGCAGTATTTT.

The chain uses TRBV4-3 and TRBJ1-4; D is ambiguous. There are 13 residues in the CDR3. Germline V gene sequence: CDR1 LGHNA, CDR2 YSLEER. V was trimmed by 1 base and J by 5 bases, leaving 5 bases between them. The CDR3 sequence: CASSQGPNEKLFF. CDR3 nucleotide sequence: TGCGCCAGCAGCCAAGGCCCGAATGAAAAACTGTTTTTT.

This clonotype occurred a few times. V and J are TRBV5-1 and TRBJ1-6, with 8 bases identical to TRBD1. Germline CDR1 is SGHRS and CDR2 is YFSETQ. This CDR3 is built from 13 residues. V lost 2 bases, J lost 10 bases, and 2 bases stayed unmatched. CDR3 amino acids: CASSFGQGSPLHF. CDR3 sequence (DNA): TGCGCCAGCAGCTTCGGACAGGGATCACCCCTCCACTTT.

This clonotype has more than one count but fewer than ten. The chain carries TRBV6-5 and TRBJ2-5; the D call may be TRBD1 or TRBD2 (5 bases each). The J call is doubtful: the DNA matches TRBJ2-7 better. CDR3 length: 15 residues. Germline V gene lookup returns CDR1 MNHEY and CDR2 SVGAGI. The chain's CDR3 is CASSRQQARGYEQYF. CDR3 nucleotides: TGTGCCAGCAGCCGACAACAGGCTCGGGGTTACGAGCAGTACTTC.

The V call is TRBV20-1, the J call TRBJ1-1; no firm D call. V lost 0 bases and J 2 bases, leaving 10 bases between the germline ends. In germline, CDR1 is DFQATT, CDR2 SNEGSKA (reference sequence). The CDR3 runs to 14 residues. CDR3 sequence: CSARDIEGNTEAFF. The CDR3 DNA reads TGCAGTGCTAGAGATATAGAGGGAAACACTGAAGCTTTCTTT.

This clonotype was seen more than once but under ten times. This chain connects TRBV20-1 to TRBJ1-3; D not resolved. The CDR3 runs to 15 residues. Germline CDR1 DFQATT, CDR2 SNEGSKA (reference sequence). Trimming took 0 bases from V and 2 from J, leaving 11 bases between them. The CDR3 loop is CSARDLKGTGNTIYF. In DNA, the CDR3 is TGCAGTGCTAGAGATCTTAAAGGCACTGGAAACACCATATATTTT.

The CDR3 bases are TGTGCCAGCAGTGACCTCCTGGGGGAGCAGTACTTC. This sequence encodes CASSDLLGEQYF. The rearrangement uses TRBV2 and TRBJ2-5; D is tentatively TRBD1 or TRBD2 (5 bases each). The length of the CDR3 is 12 residues. Looked up from germline, CDR1 is SNHLY and CDR2 is FYNNEI. The V end lost 3 bases, the J end lost 11 bases, and 13 bases lay between the germline ends. Full variable domain (rest looked up from reference TRBV2 and TRBJ2-5): EPEVTQTPSHQVTQMGQEVILRCVPISNHLYFYWYRQILGQKVEFLVSFYNNEISEKSEIFDDQFSVERPDGSNFTLKIRSTKLEDSAMYFCASSDLLGEQYFGPGTRLLVL.

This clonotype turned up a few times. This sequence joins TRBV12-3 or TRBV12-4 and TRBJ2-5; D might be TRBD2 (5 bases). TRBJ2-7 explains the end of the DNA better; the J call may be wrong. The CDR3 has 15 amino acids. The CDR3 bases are TGTGCCAGCAGTTTCTCTACGGGGTGGTCCTACGAGCAGTACTTC. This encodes CASSFSTGWSYEQYF.

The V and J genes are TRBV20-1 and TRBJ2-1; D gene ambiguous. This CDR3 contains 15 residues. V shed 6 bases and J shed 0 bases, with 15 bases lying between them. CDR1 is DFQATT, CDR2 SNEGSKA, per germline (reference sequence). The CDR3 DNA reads TGCAGTGCCGCTAGTCGGAAAGGCTCCTACAATGAGCAGTTCTTC. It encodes CSAASRKGSYNEQFF.

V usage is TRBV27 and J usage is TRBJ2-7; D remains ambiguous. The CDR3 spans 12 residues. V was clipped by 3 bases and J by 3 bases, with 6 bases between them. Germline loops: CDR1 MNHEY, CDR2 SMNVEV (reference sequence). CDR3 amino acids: CASSFYLYEQYF. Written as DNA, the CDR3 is TGTGCCAGCAGTTTCTATCTCTACGAGCAGTACTTC.

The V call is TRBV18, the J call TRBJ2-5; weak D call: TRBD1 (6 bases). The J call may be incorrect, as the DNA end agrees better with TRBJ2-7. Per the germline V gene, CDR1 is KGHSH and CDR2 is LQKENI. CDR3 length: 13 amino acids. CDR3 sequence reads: CASLQTGTYEQYF. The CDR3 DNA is TGTGCCAGCCTTCAGACAGGAACCTACGAGCAGTACTTC.

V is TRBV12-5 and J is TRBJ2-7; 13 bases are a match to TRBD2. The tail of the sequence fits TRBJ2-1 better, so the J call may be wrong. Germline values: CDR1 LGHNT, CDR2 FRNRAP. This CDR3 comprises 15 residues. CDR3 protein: CASGQGLAGHNEQFF. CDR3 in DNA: TGTGCTAGTGGTCAGGGACTAGCGGGACACAATGAGCAGTTCTTC.

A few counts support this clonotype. The DNA for the CDR3 is TGCAGTGCTAGTCTTGTGGGACTCTTTAATAATGAGCAGTTCTTC. Translated: CSASLVGLFNNEQFF. The chain combines TRBV20-1 with TRBJ2-1, with D possibly being TRBD2 (6 bases). V was pared by 3 bases and J by 7 bases, with 19 bases between. Germline values: CDR1 DFQATT, CDR2 SNEGSKA (reference sequence). This CDR3 has 15 residues.

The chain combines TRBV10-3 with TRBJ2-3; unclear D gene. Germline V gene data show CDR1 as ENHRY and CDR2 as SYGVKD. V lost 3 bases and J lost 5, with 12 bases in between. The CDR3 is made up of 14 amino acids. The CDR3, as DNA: TGTGCCATCAGTGACTCTGTCCGCCTAGATACGCAGTATTTT. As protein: CAISDSVRLDTQYF.

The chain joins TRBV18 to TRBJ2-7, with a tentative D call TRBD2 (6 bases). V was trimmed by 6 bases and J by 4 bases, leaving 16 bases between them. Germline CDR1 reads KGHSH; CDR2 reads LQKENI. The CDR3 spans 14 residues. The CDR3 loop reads CASSPGVGGYEQYF. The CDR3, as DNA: TGTGCCAGCTCTCCCGGGGTCGGGGGTTACGAGCAGTACTTC.

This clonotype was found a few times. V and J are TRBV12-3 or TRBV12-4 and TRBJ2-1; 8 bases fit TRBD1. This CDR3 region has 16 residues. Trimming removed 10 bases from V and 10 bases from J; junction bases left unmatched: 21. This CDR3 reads CATSELMGAGGAEQFF. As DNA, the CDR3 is TGTGCCACCTCCGAACTTATGGGGGCAGGGGGCGCGGAGCAGTTCTTC.

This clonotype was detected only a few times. CDR3 in amino acids: CASSSGLTSGDFETQYF. The CDR3, as DNA: TGTGCCAGCAGCTCGGGCTTGACTAGCGGGGATTTCGAGACCCAGTACTTC. The chain recombines TRBV9 with TRBJ2-5; 11 bases agree with TRBD2. Looked up from germline, CDR1 is SGDLS and CDR2 is YYNGEE. V gave up 4 bases and J gave up 5 bases; unmatched junction bases: 13. The CDR3 consists of 17 residues.

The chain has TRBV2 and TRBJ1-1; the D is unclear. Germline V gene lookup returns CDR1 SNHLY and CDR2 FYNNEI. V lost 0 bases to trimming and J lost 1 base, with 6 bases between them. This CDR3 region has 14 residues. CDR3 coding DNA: TGTGCCAGCAGTGAAGCGCTGAGGAACACTGAAGCTTTCTTT. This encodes CASSEALRNTEAFF.

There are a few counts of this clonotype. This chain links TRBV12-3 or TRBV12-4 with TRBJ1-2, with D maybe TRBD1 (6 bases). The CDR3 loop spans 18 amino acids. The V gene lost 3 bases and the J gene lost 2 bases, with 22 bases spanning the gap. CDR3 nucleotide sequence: TGTGCCAGCAGTTTGATTTTAGGCAGGGGAGCAATAAACTATGGCTACACCTTC. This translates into CASSLILGRGAINYGYTF.

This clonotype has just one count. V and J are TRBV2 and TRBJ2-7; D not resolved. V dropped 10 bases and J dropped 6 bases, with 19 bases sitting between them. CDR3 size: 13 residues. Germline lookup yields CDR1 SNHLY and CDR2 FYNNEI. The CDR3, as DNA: TGTGCCACCCAAACAGAGCCCATGAGCGAGCAGTACTTC. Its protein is CATQTEPMSEQYF.

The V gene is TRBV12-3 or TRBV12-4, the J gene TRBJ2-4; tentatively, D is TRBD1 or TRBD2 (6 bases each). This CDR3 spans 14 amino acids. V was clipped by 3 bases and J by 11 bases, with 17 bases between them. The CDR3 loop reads CASSLSEGEDVQYF. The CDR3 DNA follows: TGTGCCAGCAGTTTGAGTGAGGGGGAGGACGTTCAGTACTTC.